A selection of T cell receptor beta chains follows, all from one sample in a study of OX40 agonist ivuxolimab in advanced cancers. Here immunoSEQ multiplex PCR was the method, and the copy in TCRdb shows in-frame clones only, minus some. The table lists about 58,000 clones, about 90% of them singletons. The sequencing used CD4+ or CD8+ T cells sorted from blood, collected in a trial of the OX40 agonist ivuxolimab. The receptor source for this set is an adult with an advanced solid tumor such as melanoma, head and neck, liver or kidney cancer. Each CDR3 is given with its conserved first and last residue. The D gene is left open where the match is weak. A clone size is listed for some rows: how often the clone was seen (once, few, many), or a class if it is expanded.

abundance	v_gene	j_gene	d_gene	CDR3aa	CDR3nt
-	TRBV9	TRBJ2-3	-	CASSVNMDTQYF	TGTGCCAGCAGCGTCAATATGGATACGCAGTATTTT
once	TRBV7-9	TRBJ2-7	-	CASSLLGRAWDEQYF	TGTGCCAGCAGCTTATTAGGCAGGGCCTGGGACGAGCAGTACTTC
-	TRBV5-8	TRBJ2-7	-	CASSWDSSYEQYF	TGTGCCAGCAGCTGGGACTCTTCCTACGAGCAGTACTTC
-	TRBV10-3	TRBJ2-5	-	CAIQGYQETQYF	TGTGCCATACAGGGATACCAAGAGACCCAGTACTTC
-	TRBV7-7	TRBJ2-7	TRBD2	CASRTSGLYEQYF	TGTGCCAGCCGGACTAGCGGGCTTTACGAGCAGTACTTC
-	TRBV7-2	TRBJ2-7	-	CASSNPGPGYEQYF	TGTGCCAGCAGCAATCCAGGGCCGGGCTACGAGCAGTACTTC
-	TRBV27	TRBJ1-1	-	CASSFIGGNTEAFF	TGTGCCAGCAGTTTTATAGGGGGGAACACTGAAGCTTTCTTT
-	TRBV28	TRBJ1-4	-	CASSLYDSTNEKLFF	TGTGCCAGCAGTTTATATGACTCAACTAATGAAAAACTGTTTTTT
-	TRBV11-2	TRBJ2-7	TRBD1	CASSLVRDSDTYEQYF	TGTGCCAGCAGCTTAGTTCGGGACAGCGACACCTACGAGCAGTACTTC
once	TRBV27	TRBJ2-7	TRBD1	CASSTSGTGSYEQYF	TGTGCCAGCAGTACATCCGGGACAGGGTCCTACGAGCAGTACTTC
-	TRBV28	TRBJ2-5	-	CASSFRRSQETQYF	TGTGCCAGCAGTTTCCGGCGGTCACAAGAGACCCAGTACTTC
-	TRBV2	TRBJ1-5	-	CASSDIGYNQPQHF	TGTGCCAGCAGTGATATCGGGTACAATCAGCCCCAGCATTTT
-	TRBV28	TRBJ2-5	-	CASSLGGQETQYF	TGTGCCAGCAGTTTGGGTGGGCAAGAGACCCAGTACTTC
-	TRBV2	TRBJ2-6	-	CASSNPDGANVLTF	TGTGCCAGCAGTAACCCCGACGGGGCCAACGTCCTGACTTTC
-	TRBV6-1	TRBJ2-7	TRBD2	CASSLAGGHPEQYF	TGTGCCAGCAGTCTAGCGGGAGGGCACCCCGAGCAGTACTTC
-	TRBV27	TRBJ2-7	-	CASREDGVNYEQYF	TGTGCCAGCAGAGAGGACGGAGTGAACTACGAGCAGTACTTC